These 22 T cell receptor beta chains were sequenced from one sample in a study of CD8+CD57+ T cells in acquired aplastic anemia. Flow cytometry had shown expanded CD8+CD57+ cells in the patients chosen for sequencing. The use of genomic DNA as template underpinned the TCR beta VDJ and CDR3 profiling. TCRdb re-analysed the reads in MiXCR, keeping a single row per CDR3 protein. The profile covers about 150,000 distinct CDR3 sequences, with approximately 52% appearing a single time and approximately 12% taken by the ten largest. The source material was sorted CD4+, CD8+, or CD8+CD57+ T cells (not recorded which) from PBMCs. All receptors derive from a human donor with aplastic anemia.

This clonotype was found many times. This chain joins TRBV2 and TRBJ2-7, with TRBD2 identical over 8 bases. Per germline, CDR1 SNHLY and CDR2 FYNNEI. The length of the CDR3 is 14 residues. The J segment lost 4 bases and the V segment lost 3 bases, leaving 5 bases of the junction unmatched. This CDR3 reads CASSDVAGGYEQYF. As DNA, the CDR3 is TGTGCCAGCAGTGATGTTGCGGGGGGATACGAGCAGTACTTC.

On this clonotype itself: This sequence may be a read error, since a much larger clone differs from it by one base. V gene TRBV7-2 combines with J gene TRBJ2-1, with D unclear. Trimming stripped 0 bases from V and 7 bases from J, with 22 bases between. The CDR3 has 18 amino acids. Germline CDR1 is SGHTA and CDR2 is FQGNSA. The CDR3 loop is CASSLAPTRQARSNEQFF. The CDR3 bases are TGTGCCAGCAGCTTAGCTCCTACTCGTCAGGCGAGGTCGAATGAGCAGTTCTTC.

This sequence joins TRBV10-3 and TRBJ1-6; TRBD1 matches at 7 bases. The germline CDR1 and CDR2 sequences are ENHRY and SYGVKD. J was trimmed by 6 bases and V by 7 bases; bases with no gene match: 6. The CDR3 runs to 14 residues. CDR3 in DNA: TGTGCCATCACCTCAGACAGGGTTAATTCACCCCTCCACTTT. Amino acid sequence: CAITSDRVNSPLHF.

About this clonotype: A read error may explain this, as a much larger clone is one base away. The rearrangement links TRBV6-2 or TRBV6-3 to TRBJ2-1, with TRBD1 matching 7 bases. The germline V gene has CDR1 MNHEY and CDR2 SVGEGT. This CDR3 spans 13 amino acids. CDR3 sequence: CAGRIAGGYEQFF. The CDR3 region has the DNA TGTGCCGGCAGGATTGCAGGGGGATATGAGCAGTTCTTC.

The chain couples TRBV10-2 to TRBJ1-1; D unresolved. V lost 2 bases to trimming and J lost 6 bases, with 10 bases between them. The CDR3 sequence is 13 residues long. CDR1 is WSHSY, CDR2 SAAADI, per germline. The CDR3 sequence: CASSETSLPEAFF. The CDR3 DNA reads TGCGCCAGCAGTGAGACGTCCCTCCCTGAAGCTTTCTTT.

The chain is built from TRBV7-8 and TRBJ1-5; D not certain. There are 10 residues in the CDR3. V dropped 10 bases and J dropped 6 bases, with 7 bases sitting between them. CDR1 is SGHVS and CDR2 is FQNEAQ in the germline V gene. CDR3 bases: TGTGCCAAAAGGTGTCAGCCCCAGCATTTT. As protein: CAKRCQPQHF.

This chain joins TRBV7-2 and TRBJ2-5; 7 nucleotides match TRBD1. Per germline, CDR1 SGHTA and CDR2 FQGNSA. The CDR3 is 14 residues long. V lost 4 bases, J lost 6 bases, and 8 bases stayed unmatched. The CDR3 sequence: CASSSRQGGKTQYF. Here the CDR3 DNA reads TGTGCCAGCAGCTCAAGACAGGGTGGGAAGACCCAGTACTTC.

This clonotype has at least ten counts. V usage is TRBV15 and J usage is TRBJ2-3; 10 bases line up with TRBD2. Looked up from germline, CDR1 is LNHNV and CDR2 is YYDKDF (reference sequence). This CDR3 has 18 residues. V dropped 1 base and J dropped 5; count of bases not matched to a gene: 12. The CDR3 loop is CATSRGESSGGAGDTQYF. In nucleotides, the CDR3 is TGTGCCACCAGCAGAGGAGAGTCAAGCGGGGGGGCCGGAGATACGCAGTATTTT.

The genes are TRBV18 and TRBJ2-1, with 9 bases aligning to TRBD1. Losses at the gene ends were 3 bases for V and 5 bases for J; bases not matched to a gene: 14. The CDR3 has 18 amino acids. The germline CDR1 and CDR2 sequences are KGHSH and LQKENI. The CDR3 spells CASSPEDRGSSLNNEQFF. The CDR3 DNA sequence: TGTGCCAGCTCACCCGAGGACAGGGGAAGTTCCCTAAACAATGAGCAGTTCTTC.

At least ten counts were recorded for this clonotype. The chain joins TRBV7-9 to TRBJ2-1, with TRBD1 matching over 11 bases. Per germline, CDR1 SEHNR and CDR2 FQNEAQ (reference sequence). The CDR3 totals 16 residues. V lost 5 bases and J lost 2; bases outside the gene matches: 5. CDR3 region: CASSPRTGGPYNEQFF. The DNA for the CDR3 is TGTGCCAGCAGCCCGCGGACAGGGGGCCCCTACAATGAGCAGTTCTTC.

This clonotype appeared many times. V gene TRBV5-6 combines with J gene TRBJ2-7; 8 bases agree with TRBD1. CDR1 SGHDT and CDR2 YYEEEE come from the germline V gene. Trimming took 1 base from V and 5 from J; bases not matched to a gene: 11. The CDR3 consists of 16 residues. The CDR3 loop reads CASSLNRDRRLNEQYF. CDR3 coding DNA: TGTGCCAGCAGCTTGAACCGGGACAGGAGGCTGAACGAGCAGTACTTC.

This clonotype has a count of ten or more. The V gene is TRBV5-1, the J gene TRBJ2-2; 7 nucleotides match TRBD2. This CDR3 region has 15 residues. Losses at the gene ends were 4 bases for V and 0 bases for J; bases not matched to a gene: 3. Looked up from germline, CDR1 is SGHRS and CDR2 is YFSETQ. In nucleotides, the CDR3 is TGCGCCAGCAGCCTAGCGGAAACGAACACCGGGGAGCTGTTTTTT. It specifies CASSLAETNTGELFF.

This clonotype has at least ten counts. The CDR3 sequence is CASSPDSSGANVLTF. DNA of the CDR3: TGCGCCAGCAGCCCCGACAGCTCTGGGGCCAACGTCCTGACTTTC. The chain recombines TRBV4-3 with TRBJ2-6; tentatively, D is TRBD1 (5 bases). This CDR3 contains 15 residues. Trimming removed 4 bases from V and 0 bases from J, with 7 bases in between. Looked up from germline, CDR1 is LGHNA and CDR2 is YSLEER.

The chain is built from TRBV13 and TRBJ2-7; 8 bases line up with TRBD2. V lost 5 bases and J lost 0; bases outside the gene matches: 3. This CDR3 contains 14 residues. Germline V gene data show CDR1 as PRHDT and CDR2 as FYEKMQ (reference sequence). The CDR3: CASSSGGNSYEQYF. As DNA, the CDR3 is TGTGCCAGCAGCAGCGGGGGTAACTCCTACGAGCAGTACTTC. The full variable domain, completed using reference TRBV13 and TRBJ2-7, is AAGVIQSPRHLIKEKRETATLKCYPIPRHDTVYWYQQGPGQDPQFLISFYEKMQSDKGSIPDRFSAQQFSDYHSELNMSSLELGDSALYFCASSSGGNSYEQYFGPGTRLTVT.

The CDR3 loop reads CASSTTSPGELFF. CDR3 nucleotide sequence: TGTGCCAGTAGTACCACTAGCCCCGGGGAGCTGTTTTTT. This chain links TRBV19 with TRBJ2-2, with D possibly being TRBD2 (6 bases). Trimming took 4 bases from V and 6 from J, leaving 9 bases between them. The CDR3 runs to 13 residues. Looked up from germline, CDR1 is LNHDA and CDR2 is SQIVND (reference sequence).

There are a few counts of this clonotype. The genes are TRBV11-1 and TRBJ1-3; TRBD1 agrees at 7 bases. Trimming at V came to 7 bases and at J to 4 bases, leaving 13 bases not matched to a gene. Germline V gene sequence: CDR1 SGHAT, CDR2 FQDESV (reference sequence). The CDR3 has 16 amino acids. This chain's CDR3 is CASTWLEGAPGNTIYF. CDR3 sequence (DNA): TGTGCCAGCACCTGGTTGGAGGGGGCCCCCGGAAACACCATATATTTT.

The chain uses TRBV19 and TRBJ1-5; no clear D gene. Trimming took off 3 bases at V and 2 bases at J, with 8 bases between the two ends. CDR1 LNHDA and CDR2 SQIVND come from the germline V gene (reference sequence). The CDR3 contains 14 residues. The CDR3 DNA follows: TGTGCCAGTAGTATGGGTTCACGCAATCAGCCCCAGCATTTT. Its protein is CASSMGSRNQPQHF.

V usage is TRBV24-1 and J usage is TRBJ1-2; D is undetermined. The CDR3 totals 15 residues. The germline V gene encodes CDR1 KGHDR and CDR2 SFDVKD. V lost 2 bases, J lost 4 bases, and 13 bases lay in between. The CDR3 sequence is CATSDSRGGRYGYTF. The CDR3 DNA reads as TGTGCCACCAGTGATTCACGGGGTGGCCGCTATGGCTACACCTTC.

The V and J genes are TRBV24-1 and TRBJ1-2, with 8 nucleotides matching TRBD1. CDR1 and CDR2 (germline): KGHDR, SFDVKD. With 4 bases clipped from V and 3 bases from J, the junction kept 6 bases outside the gene matches. The CDR3 is made up of 15 amino acids. CDR3 in DNA: TGTGCCACCAGTGACTGGACAGGGAAAGACTATGGCTACACCTTC. Its protein product is CATSDWTGKDYGYTF.

The table lists this clonotype with a few counts. V gene TRBV24-1 combines with J gene TRBJ1-3; D is unclear. V was cut by 0 bases and J by 7 bases, with 3 bases left in between. The CDR3 extends over 12 amino acids. The V gene's germline CDR1 is KGHDR and CDR2 SFDVKD. This CDR3 reads CATSDLVNTIYF. Here the CDR3 DNA reads TGTGCCACCAGTGATTTGGTTAACACCATATATTTT.

The chain carries TRBV20-1 and TRBJ2-3; D could derive from TRBD1 or TRBD2 (5 bases each). The V end lost 6 bases, the J end lost 0 bases, and 16 bases lay between the germline ends. CDR3 length: 15 residues. The germline V gene encodes CDR1 DFQATT and CDR2 SNEGSKA (reference sequence). The CDR3 reads CSAGDELLSTDTQYF. CDR3 DNA: TGCAGTGCCGGGGACGAGCTCCTAAGCACAGATACGCAGTATTTT.

This chain joins TRBV7-4 and TRBJ1-2; no clear D. The germline CDR1 and CDR2 sequences are SGHVT and SQSDAQ. The CDR3 length is 12 residues. Trimming took 6 bases from V and 2 from J, leaving 7 bases between them. Here the CDR3 DNA reads TGTGCCAGCAGTCGGAACAACTATGGCTACACCTTC. Translated, it gives CASSRNNYGYTF.